Following are 27 T cell receptor beta chains from one sample sequenced in a study of blood T cell repertoires in COVID-19. Clones were sequenced by immunoSEQ multiplex PCR, and TCRdb holds only the in-frame ones, with some missing. The data contain approximately 280,000 clones, roughly 90% of them seen just once; the ten biggest clones take up 1.5% to 2%. The specimen sequenced was PBMCs or T cells enriched from blood (not recorded which). Source of these receptors: a woman in her sixties who had recovered from COVID-19.

The chain has TRBV10-1 and TRBJ2-3; 8 bases match TRBD2. The V segment lost 7 bases and the J segment 0 bases; nucleotides outside the gene matches: 3. The germline CDR1 and CDR2 sequences are WNHNN and SYGVQD (reference sequence). This CDR3 has 14 residues. The CDR3 loop is CASNSGGSTDTQYF. The CDR3 DNA sequence: TGCGCCAGCAACTCGGGGGGGAGCACAGATACGCAGTATTTT.

This rearrangement joins TRBV21-1 to TRBJ2-1; TRBD2, the table's D call, was not compared with the DNA. TRBV21-1 is tagged as a pseudogene. The CDR3 runs to 20 residues. The CDR3 bases are TGTGCCAGCAGCAAATCGACGACTAGGTTTACGAGTGCCGAAAACAATGAGCAGTTCTTC. This encodes CASSKSTTRFTSAENNEQFF.

The chain uses TRBV2 and TRBJ1-5, with a tentative D call TRBD1 (5 bases). The germline V gene has CDR1 SNHLY and CDR2 FYNNEI. V was cut by 8 bases and J by 5 bases, with 19 bases left in between. There are 15 residues in the CDR3. The CDR3 nucleotides are TGTGCCAGCGCGTTTGGGGCAGGGTTGTATCAGCCCCAGCATTTT. Protein product: CASAFGAGLYQPQHF.

This clone is a singleton in its sample. V usage is TRBV5-8 and J usage is TRBJ2-2; a weak D match, TRBD2 (6 bases). The CDR3 is 15 residues long. Trimming shortened V by 4 bases and J by 5 bases, and 15 bases separated the two germline ends. The germline V gene has CDR1 SGHTS and CDR2 YDEGEE. CDR3 coding DNA: TGTGCCAGCAGCGCGACTAGGGTGGCGACCGGGGAGCTGTTTTTT. Its protein product is CASSATRVATGELFF.

V gene TRBV9 combines with J gene TRBJ1-4; TRBD1 aligns across 7 bases. The J segment lost 8 bases and the V segment lost 4 bases, leaving 11 bases of the junction unmatched. Looked up from germline, CDR1 is SGDLS and CDR2 is YYNGEE. CDR3 length: 15 amino acids. The CDR3 protein is CASSFRQGEGEKLFF. The CDR3 DNA is TGTGCCAGCAGCTTCAGACAGGGAGAAGGGGAAAAACTGTTTTTT.

The CDR3 DNA reads as TGTGCCAGCATCCGGACAGGCCAAATTTATAGCAATCAGCCCCAGCATTTT. Residues: CASIRTGQIYSNQPQHF. The gene calls are TRBV28 and TRBJ1-5, with 7 bases aligning to TRBD1. The CDR3 spans 17 residues. J was trimmed by 0 bases and V by 7 bases; bases with no gene match: 12. Germline values: CDR1 MDHEN, CDR2 SYDVKM.

The V and J genes are TRBV19 and TRBJ1-1, with D unclear. Trimming left V 3 bases short and J 7 bases short, with 6 bases between. The CDR3 covers 11 residues. Germline V CDR1 and CDR2: LNHDA, SQIVND (reference sequence). The CDR3 here is CASSIGVEAFF. CDR3 bases: TGTGCCAGTAGTATCGGGGTTGAAGCTTTCTTT.

The rearrangement joins TRBV7-3 to TRBJ2-5; D might be TRBD2 (6 bases). Germline lookup yields CDR1 SGHTA and CDR2 FQGTGA. The CDR3 spans 15 residues. The V gene lost 1 base and the J gene lost 1 base, with 10 bases spanning the gap. As DNA, the CDR3 is TGTGCCAGCAGCTTAATGGCGGGGCCCCAAGAGACCCAGTACTTC. Its translation is CASSLMAGPQETQYF.

This clone has only one observation. The V and J genes are TRBV6-6 and TRBJ2-7, with 13 bases that match TRBD2. CDR1 is MNHNY and CDR2 is SVGAGI in the germline V gene (reference sequence). The V and J ends lost 2 bases and 5 bases, in that order; junction bases with no gene match: 6. The CDR3 runs to 16 residues. The CDR3 loop reads CASSYTSGGAWDEQYF. CDR3 sequence (DNA): TGTGCCAGCAGTTACACTAGCGGGGGGGCCTGGGACGAGCAGTACTTC.

There are a few counts of this clone. V usage is TRBV7-2 and J usage is TRBJ2-3; D is possibly TRBD2 (6 bases). Germline V gene sequence: CDR1 SGHTA, CDR2 FQGNSA. This CDR3 is built from 14 residues. With 11 bases removed from V and 6 bases from J, the gap between germline ends came to 21 bases. The CDR3 here is CARGWLSEGDTQYF. DNA of the CDR3: TGTGCCCGGGGGTGGCTCTCCGAAGGGGATACGCAGTATTTT.

The genes are TRBV19 and TRBJ2-2, with D hard to call. This CDR3 is built from 15 residues. Looked up from germline, CDR1 is LNHDA and CDR2 is SQIVND (reference sequence). V was pared by 1 base and J by 1 base, with 7 bases between. The CDR3 nucleotides read TGTGCCAGTAGTATAGGGGCAGTGAACACCGGGGAGCTGTTTTTT. This gives the protein CASSIGAVNTGELFF. Looking up the rest from reference TRBV19 and TRBJ2-2 gives the full variable domain: DGGITQSPKYLFRKEGQNVTLSCEQNLNHDAMYWYRQDPGQGLRLIYYSQIVNDFQKGDIAEGYSVSREKKESFPLTVTSAQKNPTAFYLCASSIGAVNTGELFFGEGSRLTVL.

In its sample, this clone was seen a few times. The chain is built from TRBV28 and TRBJ2-1; D uncertain. Germline values: CDR1 MDHEN, CDR2 SYDVKM. Between the trimmed V and J ends, which lost 2 bases and 12 bases, there was a span of 14 bases. CDR3 length: 13 amino acids. In DNA, the CDR3 is TGTGCCAGCAGTTTACACTCCTCCCAATGGCAGTTCTTC. This translates into CASSLHSSQWQFF.

The rearrangement links TRBV29-1 to TRBJ2-7; 7 bases align to TRBD1. The CDR3 runs to 14 residues. Germline V gene data show CDR1 as SQVTM and CDR2 as ANQGSEA. V was clipped by 6 bases and J by 7 bases; unmatched bases: 15. CDR3 DNA sequence: TGCAGCGTATGGACAGGCTCCGTTCTAGGGGAGCAGTACTTC. It specifies CSVWTGSVLGEQYF.

The chain recombines TRBV6-5 with TRBJ1-3; a possible D gene is TRBD1 (5 bases). The CDR3 is made up of 14 amino acids. V lost 7 bases to trimming and J lost 4 bases, with 14 bases between them. The germline V gene encodes CDR1 MNHEY and CDR2 SVGAGI. CDR3 amino acids: CASKGLSSGNTIYF. DNA for the CDR3: TGTGCCAGCAAGGGACTCTCTTCGGGAAACACCATATATTTT.

The DNA of the CDR3 is TGTGCCAGCAGCGGAGGAGGTTACACTGAAGCTTTCTTT. It encodes CASSGGGYTEAFF. The chain uses TRBV5-4 and TRBJ1-1; D remains unclear. Trimming cost V 4 bases and J 3 bases, with 10 bases left between them. The germline V gene has CDR1 SGHNT and CDR2 YYREEE (reference sequence). CDR3 length: 13 residues.

The V call is TRBV6-5, the J call TRBJ1-2; no definite D call. Trimming took 7 bases from V and 4 from J, leaving 10 bases between them. Germline V gene data show CDR1 as MNHEY and CDR2 as SVGAGI. The CDR3 is 12 amino acids. CDR3 region: CASMRDSYGYTF. CDR3 coding DNA: TGTGCCAGCATGCGAGATTCCTATGGCTACACCTTC.

This clone was seen more than once but under ten times. This chain uses TRBV3-1 (or the pseudogene TRBV3-2) with TRBJ1-1; D remains unclear. The CDR3 is made up of 16 amino acids. Trimming shortened V by 6 bases and J by 4 bases, and 21 bases separated the two germline ends. Germline-derived CDR1 and CDR2 are LGHDT and YNNKEL (reference sequence). In DNA form, the CDR3 reads TGTGCCAGCAGTCCGTTTCTTCCCTCGAGTGGCACTGAAGCTTTCTTT. It is translated as CASSPFLPSSGTEAFF.

The chain links TRBV13 to TRBJ1-3; D is undetermined. The CDR3 length is 16 residues. V lost 0 bases and J lost 0, with 9 bases in between. Germline V gene sequence: CDR1 PRHDT, CDR2 FYEKMQ (reference sequence). CDR3 sequence: CASSLGPLPSGNTIYF. CDR3 nucleotide sequence: TGTGCCAGCAGCTTAGGCCCCCTCCCCTCTGGAAACACCATATATTTT.

This clone was detected a few times. The rearrangement joins TRBV10-2 to TRBJ1-6; D might be TRBD1 (6 bases). This CDR3 has 14 residues. Deletions cut 5 bases from V and 7 bases from J, with 12 bases between. Germline V gene lookup returns CDR1 WSHSY and CDR2 SAAADI. The CDR3 is CASSYKQGNSPLHF. CDR3 coding DNA: TGCGCCAGCAGTTATAAGCAGGGGAATTCACCCCTCCACTTT.

This chain joins TRBV19 and TRBJ2-1; 7 bases are a match to TRBD1. The CDR3 is made up of 15 amino acids. J was trimmed by 2 bases and V by 8 bases; bases with no gene match: 9. The germline V gene encodes CDR1 LNHDA and CDR2 SQIVND (reference sequence). The CDR3 coding sequence is TGTGCCAGTCCCTCTCGGACAGGTACCTACAATGAGCAGTTCTTC. Translated, it gives CASPSRTGTYNEQFF.

V is TRBV19 and J is TRBJ1-4; possible D gene TRBD1, 5 bases. V lost 1 base, J lost 5 bases, and 8 bases lay in between. The CDR3 length is 14 residues. Looked up from germline, CDR1 is LNHDA and CDR2 is SQIVND (reference sequence). For the CDR3, the DNA is TGTGCCAGTAGTATAGGAGGACAAAATGAAAAACTGTTTTTT. Translating it yields CASSIGGQNEKLFF.

The count of this clone is one. The rearrangement links TRBV12-3 or TRBV12-4 to TRBJ1-1; D is ambiguous. V was clipped by 5 bases and J by 5 bases, with 12 bases between them. The CDR3 runs to 13 residues. CDR3 sequence reads: CASSLSVVTEAFF. The CDR3 bases are TGTGCCAGCAGTCTGTCTGTCGTGACTGAAGCTTTCTTT.

Here the CDR3 DNA reads TGTGCCAGCAGCCCCGACAGGGGGAGCCCCATGAACACTGAAGCTTTCTTT. Protein: CASSPDRGSPMNTEAFF. The chain uses TRBV7-8 and TRBJ1-1; TRBD1 agrees at 9 bases. Per the germline V gene, CDR1 is SGHVS and CDR2 is FQNEAQ. The V and J ends lost 5 bases and 0 bases, in that order; junction bases with no gene match: 10. This CDR3 comprises 17 residues.

V and J are TRBV14 and TRBJ1-2; no clear D. V lost 1 base to trimming and J lost 8 bases, with 8 bases between them. Germline CDR1 is SGHDN and CDR2 is FVKESK. This CDR3 has 12 amino acids. Here the CDR3 DNA reads TGTGCCAGCAGCCAAGGGCGGGGAGGCTACACCTTC. Encoded protein: CASSQGRGGYTF.

This clone is a singleton in its sample. The chain uses TRBV6-2 or TRBV6-3 and TRBJ2-3; D ambiguous. This CDR3 spans 15 amino acids. The V and J ends lost 2 bases and 6 bases respectively, with 15 bases between them. Germline lookup yields CDR1 MNHEY and CDR2 SVGEGT. CDR3 nucleotide sequence: TGTGCCAGCAGTTACACGAGAGAATACTCCGATACGCAGTATTTT. Translating gives CASSYTREYSDTQYF.

The chain has TRBV2 and TRBJ2-5, with TRBD2 matching 7 bases. The V and J ends lost 5 bases and 0 bases, in that order; junction bases with no gene match: 3. CDR1 and CDR2 from the germline V gene are SNHLY and FYNNEI. This CDR3 region has 14 residues. The CDR3 nucleotides read TGTGCCAGCAGTTGGGACTACTACCAAGAGACCCAGTACTTC. It translates to CASSWDYYQETQYF.

CDR3 sequence reads: CASRLVTRRTGGPLHF. The CDR3 nucleotides read TGTGCAAGTCGCTTAGTGACGCGTCGGACAGGCGGACCCCTCCACTTT. The chain joins TRBV12-2 to TRBJ1-6; TRBD1 is the table's D call, not checked against the DNA. TRBV12-2 is termed a pseudogene. This CDR3 region has 16 residues.